This T cell receptor (beta chain) was captured by sequencing in a study of shared T cell receptors in the human thymus. The repertoire was sequenced with immunoSEQ multiplex PCR; TCRdb's copy has only in-frame clones and lacks some. This table has some 720,000 clones, approximately 87% appearing once. CDR3 length: 14 residues. CDR1 is MNHEY, CDR2 SVGAGI, per germline. Trimming removed 8 bases at V and 5 bases at J, with 18 bases between. The same sample was also used in a study of human thymus T cells. This second study says: Samples came from healthy Finnish infants during open corrective cardiac surgery. In corrective heart surgery, resections were taken, and these provided the thymus tissue. Both thymic and peripheral blood repertoires showed apparently biased V and J usage. Unrelated individuals had highly overlapping thymic repertoires, as reported in related research.

This TCR was recovered from a boy younger than two with a congenital heart defect. Sequenced material: thymocytes. The chain combines TRBV6-5 with TRBJ2-5; D perhaps matches TRBD2 (7 bases). Here the CDR3 reads CASHGRGRWETQYF. CDR3 DNA sequence: TGTGCCAGCCACGGGCGGGGGCGCTGGGAGACCCAGTACTTC.